This T cell receptor (beta chain) was sequenced for a study of graft-versus-host responses after intestinal transplantation. Study-level background: Among the recipients, transplants were multivisceral, liver-intestinal, or isolated intestinal. Anti-thymocyte globulin induction, then tacrolimus and steroids for about three years, went to all recipients.

Generated by immunoSEQ multiplex PCR, the TCRdb table keeps only in-frame clones and is missing some. The table shows about 15,000 clones, with 65% to 70% occurring only once. This CDR3 comprises 15 residues. V shed 5 bases and J shed 3 bases, with 19 bases lying between them. Per the germline V gene, CDR1 is GTSNPN and CDR2 is SVGIG (reference sequence). The starting material, graft tissue, was processed to release intraepithelial and lamina propria lymphocytes. The source of this sequence is a human patient who received an intestinal transplant, so some T cells may come from the graft donor. The chain joins TRBV30 to TRBJ1-1; D possibly corresponds to TRBD1 (5 bases). The sample consisted of ileum tissue, taken just under 700 days after intestinal transplantation. The CDR3 sequence: CAWDSGVRLDTEAFF. CDR3 bases: TGTGCCTGGGACTCGGGGGTCAGGTTGGACACTGAAGCTTTCTTT.